One sample yielded the 12 T cell receptor beta chains listed below, sequenced in a study of T cells after yellow fever vaccination. TCRdb independently ran MiXCR on the 5' RACE reads; one entry per CDR3 protein. This table holds a few hundred thousand distinct CDR3 sequences, roughly 4.3% found once. Sequenced material: PBMCs, taken 5 days after the yellow fever booster vaccination. The source of these receptors is a man between 18 and 29 years old who received the YFV17D yellow fever vaccine.

The chain couples TRBV5-1 to TRBJ2-5; 10 bases are shared with TRBD2. With V trimmed by 2 bases and J by 5 bases, 3 bases remained unmatched. The CDR3 consists of 14 residues. The germline CDR1 and CDR2 sequences are SGHRS and YFSETQ. DNA of the CDR3: TGCGCCAGCAGCTTAAGCGGGGGGGATGAGACCCAGTACTTC. Translating gives CASSLSGGDETQYF.

The chain couples TRBV24-1 to TRBJ1-2, with a weak D call TRBD1 (5 bases). CDR3 size: 13 residues. From germline, CDR1 is KGHDR and CDR2 SFDVKD. V gave up 9 bases and J gave up 4 bases, with 14 bases separating them. The CDR3 loop is CATATGLGYGYTF. The CDR3 nucleotides read TGTGCCACCGCGACGGGACTCGGCTATGGCTACACCTTC.

Only a few counts were recorded for this clonotype. V and J are TRBV30 and TRBJ2-3; 8 nucleotides line up with TRBD2. V lost 8 bases to trimming and J lost 2 bases; unmatched junction nucleotides: 12. This CDR3 spans 15 amino acids. Germline V CDR1 and CDR2: GTSNPN, SVGIG (reference sequence). The CDR3 is CARGGLTAITDTQYF. The CDR3 DNA sequence: TGTGCCCGGGGGGGTTTGACGGCAATCACAGATACGCAGTATTTT.

The chain couples TRBV12-3 or TRBV12-4 to TRBJ1-5, with a weak D call TRBD1 (5 bases). Trimming left V 6 bases short and J 4 bases short, with 13 bases between. The CDR3 runs 14 residues. CDR3 residues: CASSLRGVNQPQHF. The CDR3 DNA sequence: TGTGCCAGCAGCCTGAGGGGCGTAAATCAGCCCCAGCATTTT.

The table lists this clonotype with a few counts. This chain links TRBV28 with TRBJ1-1, with D unclear. CDR3 length: 13 residues. V was cut by 8 bases and J by 1 base, with 11 bases left in between. CDR1 and CDR2 (germline): MDHEN, SYDVKM. Here the CDR3 reads CASLEQRNTEAFF. In DNA, the CDR3 is TGTGCCAGCCTCGAACAACGGAACACTGAAGCTTTCTTT.

This clonotype was recorded a few times. This chain links TRBV7-3 with TRBJ2-6; perhaps TRBD2 as D (6 bases). This CDR3 contains 15 residues. Germline V lookup: CDR1 SGHTA, CDR2 FQGTGA. V lost 10 bases and J lost 0, with 13 bases in between. CDR3 residues: CANGGRDSGANVLTF. The DNA of the CDR3 is TGTGCCAACGGGGGAAGAGACTCTGGGGCCAACGTCCTGACTTTC.

In this sample, this clonotype turned up many times. This chain joins TRBV3-1 and TRBJ1-1, with 8 bases identical to TRBD1. V lost 4 bases and J lost 5; bases outside the gene matches: 9. Looked up from germline, CDR1 is LGHDT and CDR2 is YNNKEL (reference sequence). The CDR3 runs to 15 residues. This chain's CDR3 is CASSLFRTGRTEAFF. The CDR3 bases are TGTGCCAGCAGCCTGTTCCGGACAGGGAGGACTGAAGCTTTCTTT.

This sequence joins TRBV7-7 and TRBJ2-2, with a possible D match to TRBD2 (6 bases). Per germline, CDR1 SSHAT and CDR2 FNYEAQ (reference sequence). The CDR3 extends over 11 amino acids. This chain's CDR3 is CATRRAGELFF. The DNA of the CDR3 is TGTGCTACGCGGAGGGCTGGGGAGCTGTTTTTT.

The V and J genes are TRBV4-3 and TRBJ2-7, with 11 bases matching TRBD2. Trimming removed 3 bases from V and 4 bases from J; junction bases left unmatched: 5. The CDR3 runs to 15 residues. Per germline, CDR1 LGHNA and CDR2 YSLEER. CDR3 DNA sequence: TGCGCCAGCAGCCAGTTAGCGGGGGGGAGGTACGAGCAGTACTTC. Protein sequence: CASSQLAGGRYEQYF.

The chain links TRBV7-2 to TRBJ1-1; maybe TRBD1 (6 bases). The CDR3 sequence is 14 residues long. The germline gives CDR1 SGHTA, CDR2 FQGNSA. The ends were cut back, 5 bases at V and 7 bases at J, with 17 bases in the middle. CDR3 region: CASSLTGTSGEAFF. The CDR3 DNA follows: TGTGCCAGCAGCCTCACAGGGACCTCCGGTGAAGCTTTCTTT.

The chain employs TRBV7-2 and TRBJ2-3; TRBD2 matches at 8 bases. Germline trimming cut 4 bases from V and 4 bases from J; bases unmatched to any gene: 7. Germline values: CDR1 SGHTA, CDR2 FQGNSA. CDR3 length: 15 residues. DNA of the CDR3: TGTGCCAGCAGCTCCCGGGGGGGCCGCGCAGATACGCAGTATTTT. Protein product: CASSSRGGRADTQYF.

This clonotype was observed a few times. V usage is TRBV28 and J usage is TRBJ1-5, with unresolved D. This CDR3 has 14 amino acids. Germline V gene lookup returns CDR1 MDHEN and CDR2 SYDVKM. Trimming removed 8 bases at V and 4 bases at J, with 15 bases between. In DNA form, the CDR3 reads TGTGCCAGCCGAAGAGTGACGGGGAATCAGCCCCAGCATTTT. It yields the protein CASRRVTGNQPQHF.